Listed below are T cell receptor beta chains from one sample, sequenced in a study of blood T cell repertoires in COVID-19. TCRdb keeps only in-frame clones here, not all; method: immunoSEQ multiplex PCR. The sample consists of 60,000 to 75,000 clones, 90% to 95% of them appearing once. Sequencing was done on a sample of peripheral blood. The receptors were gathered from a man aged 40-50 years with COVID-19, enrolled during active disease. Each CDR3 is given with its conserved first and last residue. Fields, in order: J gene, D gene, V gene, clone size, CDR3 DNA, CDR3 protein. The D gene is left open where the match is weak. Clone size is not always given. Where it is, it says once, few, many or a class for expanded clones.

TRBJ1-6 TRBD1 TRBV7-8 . TGTGCCAGCAGCCGCGCGACAGGGGGCTCGGGAGATTCACCCCTCCACTTT CASSRATGGSGDSPLHF
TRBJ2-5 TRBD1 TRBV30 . TGTGCCTGGGGGACAGGGGGCGCCGGAGAGACCCAGTACTTC CAWGTGGAGETQYF
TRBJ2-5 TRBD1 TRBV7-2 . TGTGCCAGCAGCTTACTCGGCCAGGGGGCAGGGGAGACCCAGTACTTC CASSLLGQGAGETQYF
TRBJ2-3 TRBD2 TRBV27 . TGTGCCAGCAGTTCGAGGACCCAGGGTGGGGGGGCAGATACGCAGTATTTT CASSSRTQGGGADTQYF
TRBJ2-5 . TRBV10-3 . TGTGCCATGGGTAGCAGTCAAGAGACCCAGTACTTC CAMGSSQETQYF
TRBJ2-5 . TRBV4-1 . TGCGCCAGCAGCCAATTGCGGGTCAGGACAGTCTCCCGCGAGACCCAGTACTTC CASSQLRVRTVSRETQYF
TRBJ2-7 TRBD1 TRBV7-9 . TGTGCCAGCAGCCGCCTCGGAACAGGGGGTCTCAACGAGCAGTACTTC CASSRLGTGGLNEQYF
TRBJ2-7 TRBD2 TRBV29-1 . TGCAGCGTTGGCCCGGGAGGGGGAGGTTTGGACGAGCAGTACTTC CSVGPGGGGLDEQYF
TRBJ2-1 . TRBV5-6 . TGTGCCAGCAGCACCCGACAGAACCGAAGTCATGAGCAGTTCTTC CASSTRQNRSHEQFF
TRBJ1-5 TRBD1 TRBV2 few TGTGCCAGCATGGGACAGGGGGCCTTTCAGCCCCAGCATTTT CASMGQGAFQPQHF
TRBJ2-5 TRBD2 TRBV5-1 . TGCGCCAGCAGCTTGGACGGGCGGGGGGGACAAGAGACCCAGTACTTC CASSLDGRGGQETQYF
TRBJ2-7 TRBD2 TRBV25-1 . TGTGCCAGCAGTGAAATGACTAGCCTCTCCTACGAGCAGTACTTC CASSEMTSLSYEQYF
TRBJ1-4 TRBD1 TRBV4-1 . TGCGCCAGCAGCCGCCTGGGACAGGGACTTGAAAAACTGTTTTTT CASSRLGQGLEKLFF
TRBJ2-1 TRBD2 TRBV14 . TGTGCCAGCAGTCCCGGGACTAGGGTCCTCAATGAGCAGTTCTTC CASSPGTRVLNEQFF
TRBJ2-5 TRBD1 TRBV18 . TGTGCCAGCTCTAGGACAGGACAAGAGACCCAGTACTTC CASSRTGQETQYF
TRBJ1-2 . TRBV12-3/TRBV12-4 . TGTGCCAGCAGTTTAGCTGGGCCCTCTGGCTACACCTTC CASSLAGPSGYTF
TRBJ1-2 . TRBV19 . TGTGCCAGTAGTACTCAAATCGGTCAAAGGAGGGATGGCTACACCTTC CASSTQIGQRRDGYTF
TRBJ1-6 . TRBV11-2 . TGTGCCAGCAGCGAAGATCAGGGAACACCCCTCCACTTT CASSEDQGTPLHF
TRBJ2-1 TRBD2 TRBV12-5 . TGTGCTAGTGGTTTGGTAACCGTAGGGAGGGTCCATGAGCAGTTCTTC CASGLVTVGRVHEQFF
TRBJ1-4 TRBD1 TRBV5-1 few TGCGCCAGCAGCTGGGGAACAGGGGGAGTAAGTGAAAAACTGTTTTTT CASSWGTGGVSEKLFF
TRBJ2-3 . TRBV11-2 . TGTGCCAGCAGCTTAGGGAGAAGCACAGATACGCAGTATTTT CASSLGRSTDTQYF
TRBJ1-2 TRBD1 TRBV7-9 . TGTGCCAGCAGCGTCGGGACAGGGCCCTATACTGGCTACACCTTC CASSVGTGPYTGYTF
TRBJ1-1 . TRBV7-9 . TGTGCCAGCAGCCTGAGGTCAAACATGAACACTGAAGCTTTCTTT CASSLRSNMNTEAFF
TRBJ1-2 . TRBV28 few TGTGCCAGCAGTTTTTTTCTCGCCCAGGGAGGTTATGGCTACACCTTC CASSFFLAQGGYGYTF
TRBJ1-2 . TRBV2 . TGTGCCAGCGGCAGGGATATTAATTATGGCTACACCTTC CASGRDINYGYTF
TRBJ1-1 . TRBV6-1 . TGTGCCAGCAGTGAAGGGGCAGGGCCTTCCGAAGCTTTCTTT CASSEGAGPSEAFF
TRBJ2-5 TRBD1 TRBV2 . TGTGCCACCACAGGGGGCCTGGGCCAAGAGACCCAGTACTTC CATTGGLGQETQYF
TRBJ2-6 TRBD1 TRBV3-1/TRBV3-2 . TGTGCCAGCAGCCAAGCGGGACAGGGATTTTCTGGGGCCAACGTCCTGACTTTC CASSQAGQGFSGANVLTF
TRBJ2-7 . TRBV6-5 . TGTGCCACCAAAATGGGGGCAGGGGTCTACGAGCAGTACTTC CATKMGAGVYEQYF
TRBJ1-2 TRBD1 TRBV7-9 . TGTGCCAGCAGCACCGAGACAGGGGGCGACTATGGCTACACCTTC CASSTETGGDYGYTF
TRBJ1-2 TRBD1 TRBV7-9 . TGTGCCAGCAGCTTACGACAGGGTAGCTATGGCTACACCTTC CASSLRQGSYGYTF
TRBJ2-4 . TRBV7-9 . TGTGCCAGCAGCCGCGATGGCGCGGGGTGGTACTTC CASSRDGAGWYF
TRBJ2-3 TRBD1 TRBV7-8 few TGTGCCAGCAGCCCTGGGACAGGGGAGAATACGCAGTATTTT CASSPGTGENTQYF
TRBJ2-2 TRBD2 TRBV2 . TGTGCCAGCAGTGAAAGTCGGGGGGGCTCCGGGGAGCTGTTTTTT CASSESRGGSGELFF
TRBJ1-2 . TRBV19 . TGTGCCAGTAGTATTGATCGGGAAAATAGCTACACCTTC CASSIDRENSYTF
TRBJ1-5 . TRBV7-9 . TGTGCCAGCAGCAAAGGTTGGGAGGGCGAAAGCAATCAGCCCCAGCATTTT CASSKGWEGESNQPQHF
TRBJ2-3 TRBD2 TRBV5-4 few TGTGCCAGCAGCTACGCGGGACTAAGCACAGATACGCAGTATTTT CASSYAGLSTDTQYF
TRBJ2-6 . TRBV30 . TGTGCCCGCACGGGGGGCACCAGCTCTGGGGCCAACGTCCTGACTTTC CARTGGTSSGANVLTF
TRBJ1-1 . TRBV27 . TGTGCCAGCAGTGCGCGGGGGCAAAACACTGAAGCTTTCTTT CASSARGQNTEAFF
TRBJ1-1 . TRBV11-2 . TGTGCCAGCAGCTTAGAATGGGGGAGGAGTAACACTGAAGCTTTCTTT CASSLEWGRSNTEAFF
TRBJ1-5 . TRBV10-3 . TGTGCCATCAGTGAGTCGACTGGCCACGGGGGCAATCAGCCCCAGCATTTT CAISESTGHGGNQPQHF
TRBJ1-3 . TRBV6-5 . TGTGCCAGCAGTTACAGCGGGGGCTCGTCTGGAAACACCATATATTTT CASSYSGGSSGNTIYF
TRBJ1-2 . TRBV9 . TGTGCCAGCAGCACACAGGGTTCGGGTGGCTACACCTTC CASSTQGSGGYTF
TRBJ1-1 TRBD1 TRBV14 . TGTGCCACAGGGGGACAGTCGAACACTGAAGCTTTCTTT CATGGQSNTEAFF
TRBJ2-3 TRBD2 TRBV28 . TGTGCCAGCAGTGAGACGGGGGGGCCTTATACGCAGTATTTT CASSETGGPYTQYF
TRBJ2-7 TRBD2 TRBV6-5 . TGTGCCAGCAGTTACGGGGGGCCTAGCGGGGAGTACGAGCAGTACTTC CASSYGGPSGEYEQYF
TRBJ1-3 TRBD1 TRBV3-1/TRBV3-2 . TGTGCCAGCAGCCATCCTAACTCAGGGGGCGGAAACACCATATATTTT CASSHPNSGGGNTIYF
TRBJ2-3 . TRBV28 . TGTGCCAGCAGCACAGGAGGGGATACGCAGTATTTT CASSTGGDTQYF
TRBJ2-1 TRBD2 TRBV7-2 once TGTGCCAGCAGCTTAGTTTCCAGCGGGGGGGAGAATGAGCAGTTCTTC CASSLVSSGGENEQFF
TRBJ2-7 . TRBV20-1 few TGCAGTGCTAGTGGCAGGGGCTACGAGCAGTACTTC CSASGRGYEQYF
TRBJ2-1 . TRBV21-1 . TGTGCCAGCAGCAAACTAACGGGGGTCTACAATGAGCAGTTCTTC CASSKLTGVYNEQFF
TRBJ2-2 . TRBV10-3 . TGTGCCATCAACCGCGATCTCGGGGAGCTGTTTTTT CAINRDLGELFF
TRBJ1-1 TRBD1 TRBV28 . TGTGCCAGCACTGACAGGGCCACTGAAGCTTTCTTT CASTDRATEAFF
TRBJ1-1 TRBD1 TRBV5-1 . TGCGCCAGCAGCTCCGGGACAGTAAGGAACACTGAAGCTTTCTTT CASSSGTVRNTEAFF
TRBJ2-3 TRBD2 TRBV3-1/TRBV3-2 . TGTGCCAGCAGCCTCCAACTAGCGGGGGGATCAGATACGCAGTATTTT CASSLQLAGGSDTQYF
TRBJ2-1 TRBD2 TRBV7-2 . TGTGCCAGCAGCTCAGGGATGTTCGGGGGGGGAGATGAGCAGTTCTTC CASSSGMFGGGDEQFF
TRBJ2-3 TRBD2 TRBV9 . TGTGCCAGCAGCGTAGTAGGTAGCGGGGGACCCACAGATACGCAGTATTTT CASSVVGSGGPTDTQYF
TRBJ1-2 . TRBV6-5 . TGTGCCAGCAGTTACGGGACGGGAGCTAACTATGGCTACACCTTC CASSYGTGANYGYTF
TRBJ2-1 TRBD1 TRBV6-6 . TGTGCCAGCAGTAACGACAGGGCCAACTCCTACAATGAGCAGTTCTTC CASSNDRANSYNEQFF